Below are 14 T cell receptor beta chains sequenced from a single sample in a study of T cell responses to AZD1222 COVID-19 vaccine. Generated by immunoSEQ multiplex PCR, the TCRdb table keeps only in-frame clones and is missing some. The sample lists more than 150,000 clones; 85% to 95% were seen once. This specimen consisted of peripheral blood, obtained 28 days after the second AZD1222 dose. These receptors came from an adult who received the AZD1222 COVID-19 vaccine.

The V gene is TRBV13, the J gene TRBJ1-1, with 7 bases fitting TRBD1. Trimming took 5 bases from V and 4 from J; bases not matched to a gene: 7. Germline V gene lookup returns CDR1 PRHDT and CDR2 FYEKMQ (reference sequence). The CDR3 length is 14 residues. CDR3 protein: CASSKDRRSTEAFF. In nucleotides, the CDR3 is TGTGCCAGCAGCAAGGACAGGAGGAGCACTGAAGCTTTCTTT.

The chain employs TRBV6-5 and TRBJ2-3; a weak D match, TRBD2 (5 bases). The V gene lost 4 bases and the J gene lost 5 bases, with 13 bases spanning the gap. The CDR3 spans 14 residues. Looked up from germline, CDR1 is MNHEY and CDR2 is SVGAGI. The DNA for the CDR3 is TGTGCCAGCAGTTTGAGGGCCCCCGTAGATACGCAGTATTTT. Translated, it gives CASSLRAPVDTQYF.

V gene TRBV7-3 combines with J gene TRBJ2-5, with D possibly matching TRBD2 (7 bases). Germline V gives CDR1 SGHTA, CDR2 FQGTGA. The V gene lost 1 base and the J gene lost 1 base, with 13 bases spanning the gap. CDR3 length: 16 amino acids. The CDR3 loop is CASSLKGGRTQETQYF. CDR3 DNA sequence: TGTGCCAGCAGCTTAAAGGGGGGGAGAACCCAAGAGACCCAGTACTTC.

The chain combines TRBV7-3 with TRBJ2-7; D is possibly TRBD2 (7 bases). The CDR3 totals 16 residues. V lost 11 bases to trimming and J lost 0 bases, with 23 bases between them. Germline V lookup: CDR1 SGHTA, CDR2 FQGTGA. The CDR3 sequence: CAPKGGAADTSYEQYF. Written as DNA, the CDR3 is TGTGCCCCAAAGGGGGGGGCAGCGGATACCTCCTACGAGCAGTACTTC.

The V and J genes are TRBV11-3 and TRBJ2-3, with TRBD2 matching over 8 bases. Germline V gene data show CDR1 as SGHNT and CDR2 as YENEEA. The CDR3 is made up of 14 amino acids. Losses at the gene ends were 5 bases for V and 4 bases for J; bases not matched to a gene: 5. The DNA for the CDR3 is TGTGCCAGCAGCGTCGGGGGGGCCTCAGATACGCAGTATTTT. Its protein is CASSVGGASDTQYF.

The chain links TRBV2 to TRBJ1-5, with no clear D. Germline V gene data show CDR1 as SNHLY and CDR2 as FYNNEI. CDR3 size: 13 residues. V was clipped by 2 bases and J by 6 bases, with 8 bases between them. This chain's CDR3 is CASSEQFGQPQHF. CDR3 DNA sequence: TGTGCCAGCAGTGAACAGTTCGGTCAGCCCCAGCATTTT.

CDR3 sequence (DNA): TGTGCCATAGCCCGGACAGGGGAAGAGACCCAGTACTTC. This translates into CAIARTGEETQYF. The V call is TRBV10-3, the J call TRBJ2-5, with TRBD1 identical over 9 bases. This CDR3 has 13 residues. The J segment lost 3 bases and the V segment lost 9 bases, leaving 5 bases of the junction unmatched. Germline V gene data show CDR1 as ENHRY and CDR2 as SYGVKD.

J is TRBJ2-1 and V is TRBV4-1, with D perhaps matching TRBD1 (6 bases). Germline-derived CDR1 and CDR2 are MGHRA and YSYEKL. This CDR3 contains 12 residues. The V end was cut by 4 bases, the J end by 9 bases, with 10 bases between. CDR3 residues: CASSPLGAEQFF. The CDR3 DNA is TGCGCCAGCAGCCCGCTGGGGGCTGAGCAGTTCTTC.

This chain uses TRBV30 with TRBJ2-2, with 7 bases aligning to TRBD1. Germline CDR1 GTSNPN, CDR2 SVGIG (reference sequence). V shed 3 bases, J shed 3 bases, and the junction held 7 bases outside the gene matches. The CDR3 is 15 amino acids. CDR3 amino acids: CAWSLTGSDTGELFF. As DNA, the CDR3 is TGTGCCTGGAGCTTGACAGGGAGCGACACCGGGGAGCTGTTTTTT.

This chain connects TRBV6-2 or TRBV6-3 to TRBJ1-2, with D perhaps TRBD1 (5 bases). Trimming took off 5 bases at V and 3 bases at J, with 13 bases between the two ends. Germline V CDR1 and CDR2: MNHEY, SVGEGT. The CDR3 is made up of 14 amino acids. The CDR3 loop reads CASSALGTYYGYTF. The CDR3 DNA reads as TGTGCCAGCAGTGCCCTCGGGACCTACTATGGCTACACCTTC.

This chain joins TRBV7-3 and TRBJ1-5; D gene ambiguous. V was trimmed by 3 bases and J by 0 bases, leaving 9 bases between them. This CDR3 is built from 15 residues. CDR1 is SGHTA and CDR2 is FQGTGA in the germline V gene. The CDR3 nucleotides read TGTGCCAGCAGCTTGTCGGGGAATAGCAATCAGCCCCAGCATTTT. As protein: CASSLSGNSNQPQHF.

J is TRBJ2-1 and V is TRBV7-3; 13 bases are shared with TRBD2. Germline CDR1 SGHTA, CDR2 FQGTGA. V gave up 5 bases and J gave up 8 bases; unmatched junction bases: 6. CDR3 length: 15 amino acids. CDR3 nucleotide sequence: TGTGCCAGCAGCAGAACCGGGACTAGCGGGGATGAGCAGTTCTTC. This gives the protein CASSRTGTSGDEQFF.

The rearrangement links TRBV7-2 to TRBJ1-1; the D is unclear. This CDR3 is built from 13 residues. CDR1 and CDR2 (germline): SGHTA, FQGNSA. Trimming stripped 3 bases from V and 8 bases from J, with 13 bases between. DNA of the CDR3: TGTGCCAGCAGCTTTAGTGTGGATAGAGAAGCTTTCTTT. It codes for CASSFSVDREAFF.

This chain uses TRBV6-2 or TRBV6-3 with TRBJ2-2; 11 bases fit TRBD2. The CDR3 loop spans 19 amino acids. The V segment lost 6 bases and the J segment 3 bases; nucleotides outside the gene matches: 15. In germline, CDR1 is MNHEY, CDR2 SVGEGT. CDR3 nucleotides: TGTGCCAGCAGCATCCAGCCCCATAGCGGGGGGGCTGACACCGGGGAGCTGTTTTTT. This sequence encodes CASSIQPHSGGADTGELFF.